A selection of T cell receptor beta chains follows, all from one sample in a study of blood T cell repertoires in COVID-19. Data came from immunoSEQ multiplex PCR; TCRdb stores just in-frame clones and leaves some out. The sample comprises around 140,000 clones, roughly 80% of which are singletons, and roughly 3.6% rests with the top ten. The specimen sequenced was peripheral blood. These receptors originate from a man between 65 and 79 years old who had recovered from COVID-19. Both conserved end residues are part of each CDR3. The D gene is left open where the match is weak. Size values are once, few and many counts, or a class for expanded clones, and some rows have none.

cdr3_nt	cdr3_aa	clone_size	d_call	v_call	j_call
TGTGCCTGGAGTCTCTCTGGGGTGAGGGCGTCTGGAAACACCATATATTTT	CAWSLSGVRASGNTIYF	.	.	TRBV30	TRBJ1-3
TGCGCCAGCAGCTTTGGGACAGACCAAGAGACCCAGTACTTC	CASSFGTDQETQYF	.	TRBD1	TRBV5-1	TRBJ2-5
TGTGCCAGCTCAATCCGGGTACGCCTCAGGGAACAAGAGACCCAGTACTTC	CASSIRVRLREQETQYF	.	.	TRBV18	TRBJ2-5
TGTGCCAGCAGCGTAGGGGGACAGGGGTCCCGCGGGGAAGAGCAGTACTTC	CASSVGGQGSRGEEQYF	.	TRBD1	TRBV9	TRBJ2-7
TGTGCCAGCTCGGATGCGGGAACAGATACGCAGTATTTT	CASSDAGTDTQYF	.	.	TRBV3-1/TRBV3-2	TRBJ2-3
TGTGCCAGCAGTGATCGGGTAGGCGGGGAGCTGTTTTTT	CASSDRVGGELFF	.	.	TRBV2	TRBJ2-2
TGCGCCAGCAGCCACACAGGGACTCAGCCCCAGCATTTT	CASSHTGTQPQHF	.	.	TRBV4-1	TRBJ1-5
TGTGCCACCAGCAGACCCGACAGGGCGGCCACTGAAGCTTTCTTT	CATSRPDRAATEAFF	.	TRBD1	TRBV15	TRBJ1-1
TGCAGCGTCGCTCGGGACAGGGCGAACACTGAAGCTTTCTTT	CSVARDRANTEAFF	.	TRBD1	TRBV29-1	TRBJ1-1
TGTGCCAGCTCACCACTAAAAGAGACCCAGTACTTC	CASSPLKETQYF	.	.	TRBV18	TRBJ2-5
TGTGCCAGCAGCCATGCGGATTATACCAATGAAAAACTGTTTTTT	CASSHADYTNEKLFF	.	.	TRBV6-2/TRBV6-3	TRBJ1-4
TGTGCCAGCAGCTTGAGGCGGACAGTCGCTTCACCCCTCCACTTT	CASSLRRTVASPLHF	once	.	TRBV5-6	TRBJ1-6
TGTGCCAGCAGCGTAGGGAGGGAGACAGATACGCAGTATTTT	CASSVGRETDTQYF	.	.	TRBV9	TRBJ2-3
TGTGCCAGCAGCTTGGGCGGGAGCTCCTACGAGCAGTACTTC	CASSLGGSSYEQYF	.	TRBD2	TRBV5-6	TRBJ2-7
TGTGCCTCGCGGGACTCTGAATACGAGCAGTACTTC	CASRDSEYEQYF	.	.	TRBV7-8	TRBJ2-7
TGTGCCAGCAGCTTGGTAGCGTCAGATACGCAGTATTTT	CASSLVASDTQYF	.	.	TRBV7-2	TRBJ2-3
TGTGCCAGCAGCGACGGGACTACCCCCTACAATGAGCAGTTCTTC	CASSDGTTPYNEQFF	.	TRBD2	TRBV5-4	TRBJ2-1
TGTGCCAGCAGCCTGTTGACTAGCGGGAGACGGGGAGATACGCAGTATTTT	CASSLLTSGRRGDTQYF	.	TRBD2	TRBV7-9	TRBJ2-3
TGTGCCATCAGTGAAGCCAGGGGTATCAACCAGGGGCAGTTCTTC	CAISEARGINQGQFF	.	.	TRBV10-3	TRBJ2-1
TGCGCCAGCAGCCGTAGCTTAGCGGGAGAGGAGACCCAGTACTTC	CASSRSLAGEETQYF	many	TRBD2	TRBV4-1	TRBJ2-5
TGTGCCAGCAGCTTGCGGGGTGCGGTCTACGAGCAGTACTTC	CASSLRGAVYEQYF	.	.	TRBV5-4	TRBJ2-7
TGTGCCAGCAGTCAAAACCTAGAACCCAATGAGCAGTTCTTC	CASSQNLEPNEQFF	.	.	TRBV6-2/TRBV6-3	TRBJ2-1
TGTGCCAGCAGCTGGAGGGCGGTGGATTCACCCCTCCACTTT	CASSWRAVDSPLHF	.	.	TRBV7-2	TRBJ1-6
TGTGCCAGCTCACCACGTACAACTCTAGCGGGAGATTCCGGGGAGCTGTTTTTT	CASSPRTTLAGDSGELFF	.	TRBD2	TRBV18	TRBJ2-2
TGTGCCAGCAGTCCTCGACAGGGGTCTTATGAGCAGTTCTTC	CASSPRQGSYEQFF	few	TRBD1	TRBV6-1	TRBJ2-1
TGTGCCAGCAGTAAAGGGACAGAAGAGACCCAGTACTTC	CASSKGTEETQYF	.	TRBD1	TRBV12-3/TRBV12-4	TRBJ2-5
TGTGCCAGCAGCTTCGGACAGGGCGGACGTTCACCCCTCCACTTT	CASSFGQGGRSPLHF	few	TRBD1	TRBV5-4	TRBJ1-6
TGTGCCAGCAGCCAAGATGGGTCAGGGGGTGGCTACACCTTC	CASSQDGSGGGYTF	.	TRBD1	TRBV3-1/TRBV3-2	TRBJ1-2
TGTGCCACCAGCAGCAAGGGGGGGAGACTAGCGGGAGTTTACAATGAGCAGTTCTTC	CATSSKGGRLAGVYNEQFF	.	TRBD2	TRBV15	TRBJ2-1
TGTGCCAGTAGTATGTTGCGGGCGACCTACAATGAGCAGTTCTTC	CASSMLRATYNEQFF	.	.	TRBV19	TRBJ2-1
TGTGCCAGCAGCTTAGGAGAACTAGCGACCTACGAGCAGTACTTC	CASSLGELATYEQYF	.	TRBD2	TRBV11-2	TRBJ2-7
TGTGCCAGCAGCCATGCCAGAGCGGGAGGGGATACGCAGTATTTT	CASSHARAGGDTQYF	.	TRBD2	TRBV3-1/TRBV3-2	TRBJ2-3
TGTGCCAGCAGCTTGGCCTTGGGGGCGAGGGACACTGAAGCTTTCTTT	CASSLALGARDTEAFF	.	.	TRBV5-4	TRBJ1-1